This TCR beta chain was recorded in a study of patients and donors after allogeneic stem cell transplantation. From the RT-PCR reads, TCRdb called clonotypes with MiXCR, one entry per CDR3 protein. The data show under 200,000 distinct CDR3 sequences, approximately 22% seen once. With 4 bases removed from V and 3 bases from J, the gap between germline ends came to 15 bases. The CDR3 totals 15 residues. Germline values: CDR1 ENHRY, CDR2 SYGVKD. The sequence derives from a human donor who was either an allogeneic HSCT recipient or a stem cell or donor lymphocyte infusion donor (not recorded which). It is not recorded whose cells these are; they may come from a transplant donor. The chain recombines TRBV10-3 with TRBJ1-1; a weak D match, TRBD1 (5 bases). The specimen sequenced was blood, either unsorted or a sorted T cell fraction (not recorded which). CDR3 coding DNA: TGTGCCATCAGTGCGCTCGGGGGTCCGTACACTGAAGCTTTCTTT. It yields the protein CAISALGGPYTEAFF.